This TCR beta chain was sequenced in a study of T cells expressing NK-cell markers (TCRdb year 2020). Describing the broader study: TCR beta-chain repertoires were profiled in sorted CD3+CD56+NKG2C+, CD3+CD56+NKG2C- and CD3+CD56-NKG2C+ T-cell subsets from seven or eight donors. Of the eight sequenced donors, seven were found to be HCMV-seropositive and one was found to be HCMV-seronegative. The eight sequenced donors were randomly selected healthy volunteers, three men and five women. Illumina HiSeq 2000/2500, MiSeq or NextSeq was used to sequence libraries as 2 x 150 bp reads. The research as a whole found: Those dominant clonotypes were again the most abundant among CD3+CD56-NKG2C+ cells in a handful of donors, at roughly 25-65%. In more than five donors, the dominant CD3+CD56+NKG2C+ clonotypes were found to rank among the top 10 CD8+ clonotypes and to make up 1.0-7.0% of CD8+ T cells. It remained unclear whether the expanded NKG2C-expressing T cell clones were specific for HCMV antigens.

The listed sequencing device is Illumina HiSeq 2000. The TCR beta cDNA libraries were made using 5'RACE template switching, a step that added both a universal primer site and unique molecular identifiers. cDNA synthesis was primed from the TCR beta constant segment, followed by two successive PCR amplification steps. The published analysis was carried out like this. MIGEC was used to demultiplex reads and group reads by UMI, and MiTCR was used to assemble and quantify clonotypes. To exclude erroneous sequences, any TCR cDNA sequence not supported by at least two reads was discarded. The tcR package was used for downstream repertoire analysis, and clonotypes were matched across fractions by CDR3 nucleotide sequence plus V segment. VDJmatch was used to annotate antigen specificity against VDJdb, with one amino acid substitution in CDR3 allowed. After reprocessing by TCRdb, each CDR3 protein sequence is one entry, and no DNA is given. In this record, the V and J calls reflect TCRdb's handling and not the investigators' own analysis. The sample's own table lists roughly 390,000 distinct CDR3 sequences. The ten largest clones add up to 9.5% to 12% of the sample.

Sequences MNHEY (CDR1) and SVGAGI (CDR2) are obtained from the germline V gene. The CDR3, from cysteine to phenylalanine, totals 14 residues. No DNA appears here. A remark on this clonotype: No antigen is known for it.

To determine HCMV serostatus, a commercial ELISA kit was used to detect HCMV-specific IgG in serum. Ficoll density gradient centrifugation was used to isolate peripheral blood mononuclear cells from blood. The sample consisted of blood T cells: a sorted CD56 or NKG2C T cell subset, CD4+ or CD8+ T cells, or bulk PBMC T cells (not recorded which). The TCR comes from a woman in her forties or fifties in good health. Donor details come from another sample of the same person, matched by shared clones. The V and J genes are TRBV6-5 and TRBJ2-7; TCRdb returns TRBD1, unconfirmable since there is no DNA. The CDR3 has the sequence CASSSRKTVYEQYF.